The clone carrying this TCR beta chain showed up just a few times. The antigen remains unidentified. The sample belongs to a study of vaccination and CD4 T cells after COVID-19. Study-wide context: Each participant was administered two doses of a vaccine, which was either BNT162b2 or mRNA-1273. Timing of post-vaccine sample collection was a median 72 days after dose two, with a range of 14 to 241.

Cultured CD4+ T cell DNA was sequenced using the Oncomine TCR Beta short-read assay. TCRdb redid the calling of the PCR reads with MiXCR, one entry per CDR3 protein. The sample lists 12,000 or so distinct CDR3 sequences; approximately 43% were seen once. Overall study findings and caveats: Only post-vaccination samples contained a median around 83% of the reactive clones in convalescent patients. Spike mono-reactivity was shown by 304 of 307 vaccine-specific clones in convalescent patients.

The treatment denotes: roughly 10-day PBMC culture with coronavirus spike peptide pools or control peptides (ViraFEST assay). The sequence was collected from a human donor who had recovered from COVID-19. The sequencing input was CD4+ T cells from blood, cultured in vitro.

CDR3 in amino acids: CSARPEGQGTYGYTF. In DNA, the CDR3 is TGCAGTGCTAGACCCGAGGGACAGGGGACCTATGGCTACACCTTC. The V call is TRBV20-1, the J call TRBJ1-2, with 10 bases aligning to TRBD1. This CDR3 is built from 15 residues. With 2 bases clipped from V and 4 bases from J, the junction kept 7 bases outside the gene matches. Germline lookup yields CDR1 DFQATT and CDR2 SNEGSKA (reference sequence).